The 15 T cell receptor beta chains given below trace back to one sample, sequenced in a study of cytomegalovirus exposure and HLA in healthy donors. The primer mix had 60 Vbeta and 13 Jbeta primers. Profiling relied on immunoSEQ multiplex PCR, and the TCRdb table lists in-frame clones only, not all of them. The table shows around 100,000 clones, with approximately 80% occurring only once. Source material: PBMCs. The receptors were gathered from a female donor in good health and CMV-seropositive.

This clone has only a few counts. This sequence joins TRBV2 and TRBJ2-7; the D is unclear. This CDR3 has 12 amino acids. CDR1 and CDR2 from the germline V gene are SNHLY and FYNNEI. The germline V and J ends were trimmed by 2 bases and 2 bases, with 4 bases remaining between them. The CDR3 region has the DNA TGTGCCAGCAGTGAACAGACCTACGAGCAGTACTTC. Translating gives CASSEQTYEQYF.

The J gene is TRBJ2-1, the V gene TRBV7-6; a possible D gene is TRBD2 (5 bases). The V gene lost 2 bases and the J gene lost 8 bases, with 16 bases spanning the gap. The CDR3 sequence is 15 residues long. Germline CDR1 SGHVS, CDR2 FNYEAQ. The CDR3 sequence is CASSLYQRPDDEQFF. CDR3 coding DNA: TGTGCCAGCAGCTTATACCAGCGGCCAGACGATGAGCAGTTCTTC.

This sequence joins TRBV5-1 and TRBJ2-3; the match to TRBD1 covers 7 bases. V gave up 2 bases and J gave up 1 base; unmatched junction bases: 1. Germline CDR1 reads SGHRS; CDR2 reads YFSETQ. This CDR3 is built from 14 residues. DNA of the CDR3: TGCGCCAGCAGCTTTGGACAGGGCACAGATACGCAGTATTTT. This translates into CASSFGQGTDTQYF.

The genes are TRBV6-5 and TRBJ1-2, with TRBD1 as a possible D gene (6 bases). This CDR3 is built from 13 residues. The germline V gene encodes CDR1 MNHEY and CDR2 SVGAGI. Trimming cost V 6 bases and J 8 bases, with 16 bases left between them. The CDR3 region is CASRAGALGGYTF. The CDR3 nucleotides read TGTGCCAGCAGAGCAGGGGCCTTGGGCGGCTACACCTTC.

Concerning this clone: Germline and junction disagree at one end, which may indicate a read error. V gene TRBV2 combines with J gene TRBJ1-1, with TRBD1 identical over 9 bases. CDR3 length: 14 amino acids. Germline CDR1 and CDR2: SNHLY and FYNNEI. Here the CDR3 reads CASRSGTGNAEAFF. For the CDR3, the DNA is TGTGCCAGCAGATCCGGGACAGGGAACGCTGAAGCTTTCTTT. The complete variable domain, with remaining parts taken from reference TRBV2 and TRBJ1-1, reads EPEVTQTPSHQVTQMGQEVILRCVPISNHLYFYWYRQILGQKVEFLVSFYNNEISEKSEIFDDQFSVERPDGSNFTLKIRSTKLEDSAMYFCASRSGTGNAEAFFGQGTRLTVV.

This clone was recorded only once. The chain links TRBV7-2 to TRBJ1-6; D is unresolved. V dropped 1 base and J dropped 6 bases, with 4 bases sitting between them. CDR1 SGHTA and CDR2 FQGNSA come from the germline V gene. This CDR3 has 13 residues. In DNA form, the CDR3 reads TGTGCCAGCAGCTTAGGTCTTAATTCACCCCTCCACTTT. It is translated as CASSLGLNSPLHF.

The genes are TRBV28 and TRBJ1-1; D unclear. Trimming removed 0 bases at V and 2 bases at J, with 7 bases between. Per germline, CDR1 MDHEN and CDR2 SYDVKM. This CDR3 has 14 amino acids. CDR3 loop: CASSLWQSNTEAFF. The CDR3 nucleotides read TGTGCCAGCAGTTTATGGCAGTCTAACACTGAAGCTTTCTTT.

The genes are TRBV7-3 and TRBJ2-7; 9 positions agree with TRBD2. The CDR3 runs 14 residues. The germline CDR1 and CDR2 sequences are SGHTA and FQGTGA. J was trimmed by 2 bases and V by 2 bases; bases with no gene match: 1. CDR3 amino acids: CASSLASGTYEQYF. The DNA for the CDR3 is TGTGCCAGCAGCTTAGCTAGCGGGACCTACGAGCAGTACTTC.

This chain connects TRBV11-2 to TRBJ2-5; tentative D call: TRBD2 (6 bases). CDR1 is SGHAT, CDR2 FQNNGV, per germline. This CDR3 comprises 16 residues. V lost 5 bases to trimming and J lost 1 base, with 17 bases between them. CDR3 sequence: CASSEAGGPVQETQYF. The CDR3, as DNA: TGTGCCAGCAGCGAAGCCGGGGGTCCCGTCCAAGAGACCCAGTACTTC.

The V call is TRBV6-5, the J call TRBJ2-7; the D gene is possibly TRBD1 (6 bases). The CDR3 runs to 15 residues. Trimming stripped 6 bases from V and 6 bases from J, with 21 bases between. Germline assignment: CDR1 MNHEY and CDR2 SVGAGI. The DNA for the CDR3 is TGTGCCAGCAGACCAACCAGGGGCCCCTTGGTCGAGCAGTACTTC. This gives the protein CASRPTRGPLVEQYF.

The chain is built from TRBV15 and TRBJ2-1; 9 nucleotides match TRBD1. V gave up 1 base and J gave up 3 bases; unmatched junction bases: 4. Germline assignment: CDR1 LNHNV and CDR2 YYDKDF (reference sequence). The CDR3 consists of 16 residues. This CDR3 is CATSRAPGQGYNEQFF. The CDR3 nucleotides read TGTGCCACCAGCAGAGCGCCGGGACAGGGCTACAATGAGCAGTTCTTC. The whole variable domain, filled in from reference TRBV15 and TRBJ2-1, reads DAMVIQNPRYQVTQFGKPVTLSCSQTLNHNVMYWYQQKSSQAPKLLFHYYDKDFNNEADTPDNFQSRRPNTSFCFLDIRSPGLGDTAMYLCATSRAPGQGYNEQFFGPGTRLTVL.

CDR3 residues: CASISQISYEQYF. CDR3 DNA sequence: TGTGCCAGCATCTCACAGATCTCCTACGAGCAGTACTTC. This chain links TRBV6-1 with TRBJ2-7; no clear D gene. Germline CDR1 is MNHNS and CDR2 is SASEGT. The V end lost 7 bases, the J end lost 0 bases, and 10 bases lay between the germline ends. The CDR3 spans 13 residues.

V usage is TRBV6-6 and J usage is TRBJ2-5; 10 bases align to TRBD2. Germline trimming cut 7 bases from V and 0 bases from J; bases unmatched to any gene: 8. CDR1 MNHNY and CDR2 SVGAGI come from the germline V gene (reference sequence). The CDR3 has 16 residues. The CDR3 DNA is TGTGCCAGCAAGCCTAGCGGGGGTGGGTACCAAGAGACCCAGTACTTC. Protein sequence: CASKPSGGGYQETQYF.

V gene TRBV7-2 combines with J gene TRBJ2-2; TRBD2 might be the D (6 bases). The CDR3 has 18 amino acids. The V end lost 3 bases, the J end lost 5 bases, and 22 bases lay between the germline ends. Germline-derived CDR1 and CDR2 are SGHTA and FQGNSA. CDR3 coding DNA: TGTGCCAGCAGCTTTACCTCGGGACTCCCGACTTTGACCGGGGAGCTGTTTTTT. Translating it yields CASSFTSGLPTLTGELFF.

The chain joins TRBV10-3 to TRBJ1-2, with D possibly TRBD1 on 6 matching bases. The CDR3 loop spans 14 amino acids. The V gene's germline CDR1 is ENHRY and CDR2 SYGVKD. Trimming took 4 bases from V and 5 from J, leaving 14 bases between them. CDR3 sequence reads: CAISAKQGNYGYTF. The CDR3 nucleotides are TGTGCCATCAGTGCAAAACAGGGAAATTATGGCTACACCTTC.